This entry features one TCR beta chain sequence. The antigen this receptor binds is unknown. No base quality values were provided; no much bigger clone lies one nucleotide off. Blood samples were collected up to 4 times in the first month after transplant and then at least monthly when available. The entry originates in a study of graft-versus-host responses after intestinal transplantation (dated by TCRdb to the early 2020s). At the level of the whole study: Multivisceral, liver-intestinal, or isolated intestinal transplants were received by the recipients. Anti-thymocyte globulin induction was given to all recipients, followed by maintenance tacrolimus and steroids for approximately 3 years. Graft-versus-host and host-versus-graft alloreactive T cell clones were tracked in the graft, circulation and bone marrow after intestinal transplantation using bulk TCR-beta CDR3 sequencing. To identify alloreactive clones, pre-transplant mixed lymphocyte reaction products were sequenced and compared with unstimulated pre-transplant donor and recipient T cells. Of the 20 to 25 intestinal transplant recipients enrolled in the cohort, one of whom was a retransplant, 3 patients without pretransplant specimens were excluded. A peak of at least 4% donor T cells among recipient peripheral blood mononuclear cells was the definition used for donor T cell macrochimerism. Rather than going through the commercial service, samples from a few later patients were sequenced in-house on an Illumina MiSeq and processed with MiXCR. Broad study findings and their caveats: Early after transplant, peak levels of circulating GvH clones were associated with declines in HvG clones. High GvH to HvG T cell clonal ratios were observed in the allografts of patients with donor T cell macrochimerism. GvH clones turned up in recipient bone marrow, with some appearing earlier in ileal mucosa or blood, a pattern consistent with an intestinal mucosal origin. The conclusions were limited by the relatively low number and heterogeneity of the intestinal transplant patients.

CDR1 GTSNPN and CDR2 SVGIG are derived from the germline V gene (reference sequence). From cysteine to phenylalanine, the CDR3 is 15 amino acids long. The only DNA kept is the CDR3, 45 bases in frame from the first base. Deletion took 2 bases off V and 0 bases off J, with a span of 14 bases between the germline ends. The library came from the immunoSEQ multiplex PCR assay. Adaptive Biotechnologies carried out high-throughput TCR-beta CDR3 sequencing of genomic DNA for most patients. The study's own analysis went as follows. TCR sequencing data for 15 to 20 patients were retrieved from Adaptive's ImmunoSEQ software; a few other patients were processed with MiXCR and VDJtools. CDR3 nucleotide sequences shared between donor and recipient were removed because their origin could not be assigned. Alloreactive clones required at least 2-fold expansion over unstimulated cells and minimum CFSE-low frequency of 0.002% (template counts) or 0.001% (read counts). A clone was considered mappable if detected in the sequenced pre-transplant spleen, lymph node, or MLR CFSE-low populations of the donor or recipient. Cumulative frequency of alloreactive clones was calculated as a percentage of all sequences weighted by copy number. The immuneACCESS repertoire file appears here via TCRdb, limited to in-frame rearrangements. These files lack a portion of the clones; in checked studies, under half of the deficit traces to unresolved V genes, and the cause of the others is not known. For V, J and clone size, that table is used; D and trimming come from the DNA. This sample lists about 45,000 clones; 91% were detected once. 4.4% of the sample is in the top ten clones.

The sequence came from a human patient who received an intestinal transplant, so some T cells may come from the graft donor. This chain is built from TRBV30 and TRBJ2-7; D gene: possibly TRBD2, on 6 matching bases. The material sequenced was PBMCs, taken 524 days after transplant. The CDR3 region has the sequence CAWSRGFDGSYEQYF. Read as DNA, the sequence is TGTGCCTGGAGTCGGGGGTTCGACGGCTCCTACGAGCAGTACTTC.